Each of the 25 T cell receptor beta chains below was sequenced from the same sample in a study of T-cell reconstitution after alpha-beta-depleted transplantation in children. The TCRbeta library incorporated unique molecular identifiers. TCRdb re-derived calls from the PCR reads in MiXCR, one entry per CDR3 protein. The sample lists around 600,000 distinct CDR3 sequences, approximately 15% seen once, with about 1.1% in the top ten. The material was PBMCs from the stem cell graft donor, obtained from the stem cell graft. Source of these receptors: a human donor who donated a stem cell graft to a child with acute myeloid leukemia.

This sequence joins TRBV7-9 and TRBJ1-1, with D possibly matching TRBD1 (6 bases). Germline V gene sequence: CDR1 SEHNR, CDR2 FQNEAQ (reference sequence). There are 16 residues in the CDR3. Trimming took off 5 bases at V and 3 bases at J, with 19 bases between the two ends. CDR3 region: CASSPRQGLMDTEAFF. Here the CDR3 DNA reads TGTGCCAGCAGCCCACGCCAGGGGTTGATGGACACTGAAGCTTTCTTT.

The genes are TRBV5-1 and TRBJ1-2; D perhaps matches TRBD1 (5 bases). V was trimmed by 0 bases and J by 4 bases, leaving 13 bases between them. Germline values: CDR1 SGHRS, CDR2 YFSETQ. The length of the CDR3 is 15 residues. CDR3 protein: CASSLAGAGIYGYTF. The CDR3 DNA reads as TGCGCCAGCAGCTTGGCCGGAGCAGGGATCTATGGCTACACCTTC.

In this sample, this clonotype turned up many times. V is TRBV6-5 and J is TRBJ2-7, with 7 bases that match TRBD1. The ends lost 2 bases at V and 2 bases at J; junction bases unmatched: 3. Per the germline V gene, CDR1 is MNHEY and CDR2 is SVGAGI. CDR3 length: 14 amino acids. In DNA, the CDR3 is TGTGCCAGCAGTTACGGCCAGGGGGCCTACGAGCAGTACTTC. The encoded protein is CASSYGQGAYEQYF.

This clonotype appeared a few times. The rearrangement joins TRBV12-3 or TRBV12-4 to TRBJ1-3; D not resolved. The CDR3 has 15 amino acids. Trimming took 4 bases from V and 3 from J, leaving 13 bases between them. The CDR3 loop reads CASSSDPDGGNTIYF. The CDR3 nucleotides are TGTGCCAGCAGTTCCGACCCGGACGGTGGAAACACCATATATTTT.

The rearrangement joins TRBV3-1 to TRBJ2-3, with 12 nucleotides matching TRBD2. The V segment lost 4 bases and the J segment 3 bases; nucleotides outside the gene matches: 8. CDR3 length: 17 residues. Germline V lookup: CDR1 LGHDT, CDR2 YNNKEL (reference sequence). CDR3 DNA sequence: TGTGCCAGCAGCCTTCGACTAGCGGGGGAATTTACAGATACGCAGTATTTT. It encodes CASSLRLAGEFTDTQYF.

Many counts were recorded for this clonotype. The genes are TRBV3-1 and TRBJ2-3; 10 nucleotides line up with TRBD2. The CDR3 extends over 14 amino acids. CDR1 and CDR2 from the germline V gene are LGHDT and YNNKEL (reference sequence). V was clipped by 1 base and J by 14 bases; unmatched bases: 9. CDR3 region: CASSQGPSGGRLYF. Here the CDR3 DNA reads TGTGCCAGCAGCCAAGGCCCTAGCGGGGGTAGGCTGTATTTT.

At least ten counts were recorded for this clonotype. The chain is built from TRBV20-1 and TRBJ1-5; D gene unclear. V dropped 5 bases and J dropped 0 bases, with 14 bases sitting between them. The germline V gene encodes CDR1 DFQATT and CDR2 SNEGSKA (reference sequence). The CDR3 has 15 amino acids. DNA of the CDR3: TGCAGTGCTTCCTCCAGAGCTTATAGCAATCAGCCCCAGCATTTT. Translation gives CSASSRAYSNQPQHF.

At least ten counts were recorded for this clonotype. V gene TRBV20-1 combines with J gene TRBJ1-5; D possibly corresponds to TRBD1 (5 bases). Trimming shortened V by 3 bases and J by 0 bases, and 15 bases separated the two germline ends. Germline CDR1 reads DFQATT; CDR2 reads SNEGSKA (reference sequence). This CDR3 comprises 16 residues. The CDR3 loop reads CSASAQGGYSNQPQHF. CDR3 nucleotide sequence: TGCAGTGCTAGCGCGCAGGGAGGATATAGCAATCAGCCCCAGCATTTT.

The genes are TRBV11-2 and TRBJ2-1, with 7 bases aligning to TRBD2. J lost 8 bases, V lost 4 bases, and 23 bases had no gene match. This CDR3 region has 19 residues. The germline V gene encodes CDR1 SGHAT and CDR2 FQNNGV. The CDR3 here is CASSSPAAPLPGGPHEQFF. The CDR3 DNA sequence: TGTGCCAGCAGCTCGCCCGCTGCACCCCTACCGGGGGGACCTCATGAGCAGTTCTTC.

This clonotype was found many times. DNA for the CDR3: TGTGCCAGCAGCCCCACTAGGGAAGAGACCCAGTACTTC. Protein: CASSPTREETQYF. The chain has TRBV7-2 and TRBJ2-5; possibly TRBD2 for D (5 bases). Looked up from germline, CDR1 is SGHTA and CDR2 is FQGNSA. The CDR3 totals 13 residues. The germline V and J ends were trimmed by 5 bases and 3 bases, with 10 bases remaining between them.

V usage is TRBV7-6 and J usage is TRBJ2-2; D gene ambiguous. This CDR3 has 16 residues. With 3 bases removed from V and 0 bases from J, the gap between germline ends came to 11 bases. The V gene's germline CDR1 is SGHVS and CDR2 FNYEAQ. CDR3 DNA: TGTGCCAGCAGCTTTCTAGACACCACGAACACCGGGGAGCTGTTTTTT. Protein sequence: CASSFLDTTNTGELFF.

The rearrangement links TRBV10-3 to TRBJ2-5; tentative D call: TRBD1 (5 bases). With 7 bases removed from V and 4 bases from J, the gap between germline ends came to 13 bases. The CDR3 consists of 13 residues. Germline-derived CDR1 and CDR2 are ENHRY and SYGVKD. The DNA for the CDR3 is TGTGCCATCAACGACGGGCAGGGAGAGACCCAGTACTTC. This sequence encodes CAINDGQGETQYF.

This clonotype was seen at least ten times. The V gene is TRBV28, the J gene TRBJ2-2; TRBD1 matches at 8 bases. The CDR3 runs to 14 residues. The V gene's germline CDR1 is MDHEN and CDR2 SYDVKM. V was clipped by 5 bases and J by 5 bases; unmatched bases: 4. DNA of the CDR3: TGTGCCAGCAGTAGGACAGGGACGACCGGGGAGCTGTTTTTT. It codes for CASSRTGTTGELFF.

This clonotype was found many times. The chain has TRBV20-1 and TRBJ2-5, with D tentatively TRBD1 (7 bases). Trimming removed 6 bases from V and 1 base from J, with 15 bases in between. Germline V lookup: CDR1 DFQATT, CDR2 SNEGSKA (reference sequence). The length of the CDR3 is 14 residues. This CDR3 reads CSAAQGGSQETQYF. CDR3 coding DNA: TGCAGTGCCGCCCAGGGGGGATCCCAAGAGACCCAGTACTTC.

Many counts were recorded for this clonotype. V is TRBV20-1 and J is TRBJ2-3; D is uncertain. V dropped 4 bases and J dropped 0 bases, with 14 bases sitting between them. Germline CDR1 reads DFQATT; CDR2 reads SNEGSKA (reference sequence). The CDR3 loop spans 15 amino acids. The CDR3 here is CSAIRMLSSTDTQYF. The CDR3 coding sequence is TGCAGTGCTATCAGGATGCTCAGTAGCACAGATACGCAGTATTTT.

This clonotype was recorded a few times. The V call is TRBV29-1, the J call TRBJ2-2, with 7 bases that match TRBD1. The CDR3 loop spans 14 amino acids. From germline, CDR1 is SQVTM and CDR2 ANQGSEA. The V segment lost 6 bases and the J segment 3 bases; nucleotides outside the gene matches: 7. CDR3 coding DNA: TGCAGCGTCGCGACAGGGACCCACACCGGGGAGCTGTTTTTT. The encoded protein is CSVATGTHTGELFF.

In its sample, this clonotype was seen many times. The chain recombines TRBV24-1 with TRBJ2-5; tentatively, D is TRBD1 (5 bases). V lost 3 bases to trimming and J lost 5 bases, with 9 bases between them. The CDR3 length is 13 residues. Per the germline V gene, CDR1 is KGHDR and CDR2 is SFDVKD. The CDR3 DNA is TGTGCCACCAGTGATAGGGGTAGGGAGACCCAGTACTTC. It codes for CATSDRGRETQYF.

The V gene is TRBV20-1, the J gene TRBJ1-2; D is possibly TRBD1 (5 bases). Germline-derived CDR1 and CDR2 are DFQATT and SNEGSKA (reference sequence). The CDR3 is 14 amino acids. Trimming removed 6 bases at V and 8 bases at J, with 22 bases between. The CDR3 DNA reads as TGCAGTGCCCGACCGACAGAACTGACTGCCGGCTACACCTTC. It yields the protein CSARPTELTAGYTF.

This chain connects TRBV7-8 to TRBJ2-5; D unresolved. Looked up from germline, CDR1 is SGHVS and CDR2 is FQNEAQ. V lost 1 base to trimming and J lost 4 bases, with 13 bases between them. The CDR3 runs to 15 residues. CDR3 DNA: TGTGCCAGCAGCTTAGACTTCCCCGGCAGAGAGACCCAGTACTTC. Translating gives CASSLDFPGRETQYF.

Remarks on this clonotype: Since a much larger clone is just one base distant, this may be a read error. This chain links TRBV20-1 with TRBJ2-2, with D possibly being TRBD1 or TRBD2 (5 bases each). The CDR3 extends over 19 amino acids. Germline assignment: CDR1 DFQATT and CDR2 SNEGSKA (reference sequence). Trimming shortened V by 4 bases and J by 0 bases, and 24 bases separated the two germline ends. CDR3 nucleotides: TGCAGTGCTAAGGTCCCGGGGACGTCGCTCCACTCGAACACCGGGGAGCTGTTTTTT. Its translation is CSAKVPGTSLHSNTGELFF.

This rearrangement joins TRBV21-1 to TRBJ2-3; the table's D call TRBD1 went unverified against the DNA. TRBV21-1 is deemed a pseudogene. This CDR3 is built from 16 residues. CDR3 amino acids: CASSKEGQGGTDTQYF. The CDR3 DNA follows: TGTGCCAGCAGCAAAGAGGGCCAGGGCGGCACAGATACGCAGTATTTT.

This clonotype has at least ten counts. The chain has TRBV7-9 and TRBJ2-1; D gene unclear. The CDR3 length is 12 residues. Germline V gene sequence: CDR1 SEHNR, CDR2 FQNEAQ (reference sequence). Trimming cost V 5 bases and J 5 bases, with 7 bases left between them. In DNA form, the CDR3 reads TGTGCCAGCAGCCCCGAACACAATGAGCAGTTCTTC. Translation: CASSPEHNEQFF.

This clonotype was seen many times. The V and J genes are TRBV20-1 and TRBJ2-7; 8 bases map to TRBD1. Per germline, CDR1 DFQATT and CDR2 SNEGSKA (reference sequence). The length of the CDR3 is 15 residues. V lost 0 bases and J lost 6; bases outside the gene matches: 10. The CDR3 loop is CSARDRTGSVGEQYV. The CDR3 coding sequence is TGCAGTGCTAGAGACCGGACAGGGAGCGTAGGCGAGCAGTACGTC.

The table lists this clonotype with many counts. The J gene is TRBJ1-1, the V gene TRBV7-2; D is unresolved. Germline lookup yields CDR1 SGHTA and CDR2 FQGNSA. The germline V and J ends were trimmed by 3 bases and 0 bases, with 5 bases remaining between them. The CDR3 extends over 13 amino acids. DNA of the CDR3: TGTGCCAGCAGCTTTGCCATGAACACTGAAGCTTTCTTT. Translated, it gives CASSFAMNTEAFF.

DNA of the CDR3: TGCAGTGCTAAAGGGGGTTGGGGACTAGCGGGGGGGAACCTGTACGAGCAGTACTTC. Its translation is CSAKGGWGLAGGNLYEQYF. This chain links TRBV20-1 with TRBJ2-7; TRBD2 aligns across 16 bases. CDR1 and CDR2 from the germline V gene are DFQATT and SNEGSKA (reference sequence). V was pared by 4 bases and J by 4 bases, with 16 bases of the junction left unmatched. CDR3 size: 19 residues.